The next 9 T cell receptor beta chains were all read from a single sample in a study of T cell responses to AZD1222 COVID-19 vaccine. Here immunoSEQ multiplex PCR was the method, and the copy in TCRdb shows in-frame clones only, minus some. The data show 120,000 or so clones, roughly 87% seen once. The input for sequencing was peripheral blood, taken on day 0 of AZD1222 vaccination. These receptors were taken from an adult in good health.

This rearrangement joins TRBV12-3 or TRBV12-4 to TRBJ2-7; D perhaps matches TRBD2 (5 bases). Trimming shortened V by 7 bases and J by 12 bases, and 16 bases separated the two germline ends. The CDR3 has 11 residues. CDR3 sequence (DNA): TGTGCCAGCACCCTGGACTCCCCTCTGTACTTC. Translation: CASTLDSPLYF.

This sequence joins TRBV19 and TRBJ1-2, with D possibly matching TRBD1 (5 bases). Germline V gives CDR1 LNHDA, CDR2 SQIVND (reference sequence). The CDR3 sequence is 15 residues long. V shed 4 bases and J shed 4 bases, with 16 bases lying between them. The CDR3 DNA follows: TGTGCCAGTAGTACTTCAGCGGGACGAACCTATGGCTACACCTTC. Its translation: CASSTSAGRTYGYTF.

The chain carries TRBV25-1 and TRBJ2-7; 8 positions match TRBD1. Germline-derived CDR1 and CDR2 are MGHDK and SYGVNS. This CDR3 spans 15 amino acids. The V and J ends lost 0 bases and 10 bases, in that order; junction bases with no gene match: 11. DNA of the CDR3: TGTGCCAGCAGTGAATACTTCGACCAGGGGGCTGTACAGTACTTC. It yields the protein CASSEYFDQGAVQYF.

V gene TRBV19 combines with J gene TRBJ1-1; D gene ambiguous. This CDR3 region has 14 residues. Germline values: CDR1 LNHDA, CDR2 SQIVND (reference sequence). Trimming shortened V by 3 bases and J by 4 bases, and 12 bases separated the two germline ends. This CDR3 is CASSIGGRGTEAFF. The DNA of the CDR3 is TGTGCCAGTAGTATCGGCGGGAGAGGCACTGAAGCTTTCTTT.

The gene calls are TRBV28 and TRBJ1-1; the D gene is possibly TRBD1 (6 bases). CDR3 length equals 15 residues. Trimming stripped 5 bases from V and 1 base from J, with 14 bases between. Germline CDR1 reads MDHEN; CDR2 reads SYDVKM. CDR3 DNA: TGTGCCAGCAGTGGGTACAGGGTTGAGAACACTGAAGCTTTCTTT. Translated: CASSGYRVENTEAFF.

The count of this clone is one. This chain joins TRBV15 and TRBJ2-1, with TRBD1 as a possible D gene (5 bases). Germline CDR1 LNHNV, CDR2 YYDKDF (reference sequence). CDR3 length: 17 amino acids. V was pared by 2 bases and J by 4 bases, with 18 bases between. The CDR3 region has the DNA TGTGCCACCAGCAGACCCCCCGACCAGGGTGGGTACAATGAGCAGTTCTTC. It yields the protein CATSRPPDQGGYNEQFF. Filled out from reference TRBV15 and TRBJ2-1, the complete variable domain reads DAMVIQNPRYQVTQFGKPVTLSCSQTLNHNVMYWYQQKSSQAPKLLFHYYDKDFNNEADTPDNFQSRRPNTSFCFLDIRSPGLGDTAMYLCATSRPPDQGGYNEQFFGPGTRLTVL.

The CDR3 sequence: CASSLLWRTDTQYF. In DNA, the CDR3 is TGTGCCAGCAGCTTATTGTGGAGAACAGATACGCAGTATTTT. The chain has TRBV7-8 and TRBJ2-3; D not resolved. The CDR3 is 14 amino acids. Deletions cut 2 bases from V and 3 bases from J, with 9 bases between. The germline V gene encodes CDR1 SGHVS and CDR2 FQNEAQ.

The chain carries TRBV5-5 and TRBJ1-2; D gene ambiguous. This CDR3 spans 13 amino acids. The germline V and J ends were trimmed by 2 bases and 2 bases, with 7 bases remaining between them. The V gene's germline CDR1 is SGHKS and CDR2 YYEKEE (reference sequence). The DNA for the CDR3 is TGTGCCAGCAGCTTCCCGGGGAACTATGGCTACACCTTC. It encodes CASSFPGNYGYTF.

The sample holds a few counts of this clone. The rearrangement joins TRBV5-4 to TRBJ1-2; unclear D gene. With 3 bases removed from V and 8 bases from J, the gap between germline ends came to 17 bases. This CDR3 spans 14 amino acids. Germline assignment: CDR1 SGHNT and CDR2 YYREEE (reference sequence). CDR3 in DNA: TGTGCCAGCAGCTCGACCGTCTCTGGGAGAGGCTACACCTTC. Translated: CASSSTVSGRGYTF.